The rows below give T cell receptor beta chains drawn from one sample of a study of glioma-infiltrating T cells after dendritic cell vaccination. Sequencing used immunoSEQ multiplex PCR; TCRdb keeps in-frame clones, though not all of them. The profile shows tens of thousands of clones, roughly 87% of them singletons. The source material was blood, sampled after dendritic cell vaccination. Source of these receptors: a human donor with glioblastoma. The CDR3 runs from the conserved cysteine through the conserved F or W. A D gene is named only where the DNA matches it firmly. Clone size, where shown, is once, few, many, or a class for clones that have expanded.

>.|.|TRBV5-1|TRBJ1-2
CASSREGTSLYGYTF
TGCGCCAGCAGCCGGGAGGGGACAAGCCTTTATGGCTACACCTTC
>.|TRBD1|TRBV4-1|TRBJ2-7
CASSLGRYGTGSNEQYF
TGCGCCAGCAGCCTCGGGAGGTACGGGACAGGGTCTAACGAGCAGTACTTC
>.|TRBD2|TRBV7-2|TRBJ2-2
CASSLWLAGGLGTGELFF
TGTGCCAGCAGCTTATGGCTAGCGGGAGGGCTTGGCACCGGGGAGCTGTTTTTT
>.|TRBD1|TRBV6-1|TRBJ1-1
CASSERTGSATEAFF
TGTGCCAGCAGTGAAAGGACAGGGTCGGCCACTGAAGCTTTCTTT
>.|TRBD2|TRBV5-4|TRBJ2-5
CASSPTSGRAKMETQYF
TGTGCCAGCAGCCCGACTAGCGGGAGGGCCAAAATGGAGACCCAGTACTTC
>.|.|TRBV11-2|TRBJ2-1
CASSARRDEQFF
TGTGCCAGCAGCGCGCGCCGCGATGAGCAGTTCTTC
>.|TRBD2|TRBV18|TRBJ2-7
CASSPRTSGQLSYEQYF
TGTGCCAGCTCACCAAGGACTAGCGGCCAACTCTCCTACGAGCAGTACTTC
>.|.|TRBV5-4|TRBJ1-5
CASSFFGRVGNQPQHF
TGTGCCAGCAGCTTCTTTGGCAGGGTGGGCAATCAGCCCCAGCATTTT
>.|.|TRBV19|TRBJ2-1
CASSMIPTGEQFF
TGTGCCAGTAGTATGATTCCGACGGGTGAGCAGTTCTTC
>.|.|TRBV5-6|TRBJ2-7
CASSFPTDSYEQYF
TGTGCCAGCAGCTTCCCGACAGATTCCTACGAGCAGTACTTC
>.|TRBD2|TRBV7-2|TRBJ2-1
CASSLLGLAAYNEQFF
TGTGCCAGCAGCTTATTGGGACTAGCGGCCTACAATGAGCAGTTCTTC
>.|.|TRBV5-1|TRBJ2-1
CASSFTTAKSSYNEQFF
TGCGCCAGCAGCTTCACGACAGCGAAGAGCTCCTACAATGAGCAGTTCTTC
>.|.|TRBV2|TRBJ1-3
CASSEAPRNTIYF
TGTGCCAGCAGTGAGGCTCCGAGAAACACCATATATTTT
>.|.|TRBV30|TRBJ1-1
CAWGRGAPRNTEAFF
TGTGCCTGGGGGCGGGGGGCGCCCCGGAACACTGAAGCTTTCTTT
>.|TRBD1|TRBV28|TRBJ2-1
CASSLGDRSNEQFF
TGTGCCAGCAGTTTAGGGGACAGGTCCAATGAGCAGTTCTTC
>.|.|TRBV30|TRBJ2-3
CAWRYPFTDTQYF
TGTGCCTGGAGATATCCCTTCACAGATACGCAGTATTTT
>few|TRBD2|TRBV5-4|TRBJ2-2
CASSGGVLTGELFF
TGTGCCAGCAGCGGGGGGGTGCTCACCGGGGAGCTGTTTTTT
>.|.|TRBV5-1|TRBJ2-3
CASSLREGGVTDTQYF
TGCGCCAGCAGCTTGAGAGAAGGGGGGGTCACAGATACGCAGTATTTT
>.|TRBD1|TRBV5-1|TRBJ2-5
CASSLGRSDRREETQYF
TGCGCCAGCAGCTTGGGGCGGTCGGACAGGCGAGAAGAGACCCAGTACTTC
>.|TRBD2|TRBV29-1|TRBJ2-3
CSTGLAGRDTQYF
TGCAGCACGGGACTAGCGGGAAGAGATACGCAGTATTTT
>.|TRBD1|TRBV5-4|TRBJ2-3
CASSLRTGSTDTQYF
TGTGCCAGCAGCCTGCGGACAGGGAGCACAGATACGCAGTATTTT
>once|TRBD1|TRBV18|TRBJ2-7
CASSLTDRGDNYEQYF
TGTGCCAGCTCACTCACGGACAGGGGGGATAACTACGAGCAGTACTTC
>.|TRBD1|TRBV5-1|TRBJ2-5
CASSARDRAQETQYF
TGCGCCAGCAGCGCACGGGACAGGGCTCAAGAGACCCAGTACTTC
>few|.|TRBV2|TRBJ1-3
CASSQTPSSSGNTIYF
TGTGCCAGCAGTCAGACACCCAGCTCCTCTGGAAACACCATATATTTT
>.|TRBD1|TRBV2|TRBJ1-2
CASNLGQAVGGYTF
TGTGCCAGCAACCTAGGACAGGCGGTAGGTGGCTACACCTTC
>.|TRBD2|TRBV7-2|TRBJ2-7
CASSVTSGLSYEQYF
TGTGCCAGCAGTGTGACTAGCGGCCTCTCCTACGAGCAGTACTTC
>.|TRBD2|TRBV7-9|TRBJ2-3
CASSWWRGGVTDTQYF
TGTGCCAGCAGTTGGTGGCGGGGGGGCGTTACAGATACGCAGTATTTT
>.|.|TRBV21-1|TRBJ1-2
CASSKPIGGGEGGYTF
TGTGCCAGCAGCAAGCCCATAGGGGGGGGCGAAGGTGGCTACACCTTC
>.|TRBD1|TRBV19|TRBJ1-5
CASSIRDRGLFWSQPQHF
TGTGCCAGTAGTATACGGGACAGGGGGCTTTTTTGGAGTCAGCCCCAGCATTTT
>.|.|TRBV5-1|TRBJ2-2
CASSLGRTGELFF
TGCGCCAGCAGCTTGGGGAGAACCGGGGAGCTGTTTTTT
>few|.|TRBV4-3|TRBJ1-1
CASSQVGRANTEAFF
TGCGCCAGCAGCCAAGTAGGCAGGGCGAACACTGAAGCTTTCTTT
>.|.|TRBV7-7|TRBJ2-6
CASSPQGKRSGANVLTF
TGTGCCAGCAGCCCACAGGGTAAAAGGTCTGGGGCCAACGTCCTGACTTTC
>.|TRBD1|TRBV29-1|TRBJ2-1
CSVEGINGQGANEQFF
TGCAGCGTTGAAGGTATTAATGGACAGGGGGCTAATGAGCAGTTCTTC
>.|.|TRBV10-1|TRBJ2-1
CASSDSGEQFF
TGCGCCAGCAGTGACAGTGGTGAGCAGTTCTTC
>.|.|TRBV5-5|TRBJ1-3
CASSLRVAGNTIYF
TGTGCCAGCAGCCTGAGGGTTGCGGGAAACACCATATATTTT
>.|.|TRBV5-1|TRBJ2-7
CASSLDSQAYEQYF
TGCGCCAGCAGCTTGGACAGCCAAGCCTACGAGCAGTACTTC
>.|.|TRBV7-2|TRBJ2-2
CASRPRRGGNTGELFF
TGTGCCAGCAGACCCAGAAGGGGAGGTAACACCGGGGAGCTGTTTTTT
>.|.|TRBV5-4|TRBJ1-3
CASSSKGQLSGNTIYF
TGTGCCAGCAGCTCTAAGGGGCAGCTCTCTGGAAACACCATATATTTT
>.|TRBD2|TRBV4-3|TRBJ2-1
CASSQGLAGVNEQFF
TGCGCCAGCAGCCAAGGACTAGCGGGAGTTAATGAGCAGTTCTTC
>.|TRBD1|TRBV27|TRBJ2-3
CASSATGVWDTQYF
TGTGCCAGCAGTGCTACAGGGGTTTGGGATACGCAGTATTTT
>.|.|TRBV7-7|TRBJ1-1
CASSLAAGGEAFF
TGTGCTAGCAGCTTAGCGGCGGGAGGTGAAGCTTTCTTT
>.|.|TRBV7-6|TRBJ2-7
CASSLESGYNEQYF
TGTGCCAGCAGCTTAGAGTCAGGGTATAACGAGCAGTACTTC
>.|TRBD2|TRBV4-1|TRBJ2-5
CASSQALAEYQETQYF
TGCGCCAGCAGCCAGGCCCTAGCGGAGTACCAAGAGACCCAGTACTTC
>.|TRBD2|TRBV5-1|TRBJ2-2
CASSPGGVNTGELFF
TGCGCCAGCAGCCCCGGGGGGGTGAACACCGGGGAGCTGTTTTTT
>.|.|TRBV30|TRBJ2-2
CAWEGGNTGELFF
TGTGCCTGGGAAGGGGGAAACACCGGGGAGCTGTTTTTT
>.|.|TRBV2|TRBJ2-1
CASSDRMVFHEQFF
TGTGCCAGCAGTGATAGAATGGTGTTCCATGAGCAGTTCTTC
>.|TRBD1|TRBV7-8|TRBJ1-1
CASSFRQGSTEAFF
TGTGCCAGCAGCTTCCGACAGGGGAGCACTGAAGCTTTCTTT
>.|.|TRBV19|TRBJ1-5
CASSLRSREQPQHF
TGTGCCAGTAGTTTACGGTCCAGGGAACAGCCCCAGCATTTT
>few|.|TRBV6-1|TRBJ1-1
CASIRFTEAFF
TGTGCCAGCATCCGGTTCACTGAAGCTTTCTTT
>.|TRBD1|TRBV6-5|TRBJ2-7
CASRSGTAYEQYF
TGTGCCAGCAGGTCCGGGACAGCCTACGAGCAGTACTTC
>.|.|TRBV28|TRBJ2-7
CASSPGGASRHEQYF
TGTGCCAGCAGCCCTGGAGGGGCTTCTCGCCACGAGCAGTACTTC
>.|TRBD2|TRBV2|TRBJ2-2
CASSGTKISPGELFF
TGTGCCAGCAGCGGGACTAAAATCAGTCCCGGGGAGCTGTTTTTT
>.|TRBD1|TRBV6-6|TRBJ2-1
CASSPDRAYNEQFF
TGTGCCAGCAGTCCCGACAGGGCCTACAATGAGCAGTTCTTC
>.|TRBD2|TRBV29-1|TRBJ2-1
CSAGLAGGSWEQFF
TGCAGCGCCGGACTAGCGGGAGGTTCCTGGGAGCAGTTCTTC
>.|.|TRBV29-1|TRBJ2-1
CSVGHPVSPEQFF
TGCAGCGTGGGACACCCTGTGAGCCCTGAGCAGTTCTTC
>.|.|TRBV5-1|TRBJ2-3
CASSLASGWDGTDTQYF
TGCGCCAGCAGCTTGGCGTCAGGGTGGGATGGGACAGATACGCAGTATTTT
>.|.|TRBV12-1|TRBJ2-1
CASSPAGDEQFF
TGTGCCAGCAGCCCTGCGGGGGATGAGCAGTTCTTC